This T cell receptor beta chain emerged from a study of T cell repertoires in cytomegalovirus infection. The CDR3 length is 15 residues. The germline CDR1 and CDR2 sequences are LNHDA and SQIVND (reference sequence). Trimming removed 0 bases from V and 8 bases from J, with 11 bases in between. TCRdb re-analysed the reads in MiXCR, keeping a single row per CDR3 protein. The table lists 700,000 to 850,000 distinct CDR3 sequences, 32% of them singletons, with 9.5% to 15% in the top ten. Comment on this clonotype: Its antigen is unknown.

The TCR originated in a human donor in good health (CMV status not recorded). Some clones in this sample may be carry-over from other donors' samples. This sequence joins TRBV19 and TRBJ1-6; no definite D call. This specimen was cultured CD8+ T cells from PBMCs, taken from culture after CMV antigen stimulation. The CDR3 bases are TGTGCCAGTAGTATAGAAACGTATTTGGATTCACCCCTCCACTTT. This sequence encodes CASSIETYLDSPLHF.